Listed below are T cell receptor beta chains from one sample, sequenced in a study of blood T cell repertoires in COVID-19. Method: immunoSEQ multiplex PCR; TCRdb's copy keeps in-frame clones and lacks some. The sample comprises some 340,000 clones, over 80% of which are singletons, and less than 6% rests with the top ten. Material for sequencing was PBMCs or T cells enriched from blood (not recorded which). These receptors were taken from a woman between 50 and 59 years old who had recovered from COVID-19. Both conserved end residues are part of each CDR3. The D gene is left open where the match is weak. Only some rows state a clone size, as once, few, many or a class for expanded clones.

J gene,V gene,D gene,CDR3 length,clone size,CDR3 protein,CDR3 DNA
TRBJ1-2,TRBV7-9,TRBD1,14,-,CASSMGQGDYGYTF,TGTGCCAGCAGCATGGGACAGGGGGACTATGGCTACACCTTC
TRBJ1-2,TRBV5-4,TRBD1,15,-,CASSLGGQGPFGYTF,TGTGCCAGCAGCTTGGGGGGACAGGGCCCGTTTGGCTACACCTTC
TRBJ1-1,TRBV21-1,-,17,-,CASSNPGQGPMNTEAFF,TGTGCCAGCAGCAACCCGGGACAGGGACCTATGAACACTGAAGCTTTCTTT
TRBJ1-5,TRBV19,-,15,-,CASSTTVNSNQPQHF,TGTGCCAGTAGTACGACAGTTAATAGCAATCAGCCCCAGCATTTT
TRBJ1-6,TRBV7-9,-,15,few,CASSPGTPMPVSLHF,TGTGCCAGCAGCCCCGGGACTCCTATGCCCGTATCCCTCCACTTT
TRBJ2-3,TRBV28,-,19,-,CASSTMNQVTRPHTDTQYF,TGTGCCAGCAGCACGATGAACCAGGTTACCCGCCCCCACACAGATACGCAGTATTTT
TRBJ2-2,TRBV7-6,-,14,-,CASTKDRNTGELFF,TGTGCCAGCACCAAGGACAGGAACACCGGGGAGCTGTTTTTT
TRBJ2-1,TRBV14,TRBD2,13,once,CASSLERGTEQFF,TGTGCCAGCAGCCTGGAGCGGGGGACTGAGCAGTTCTTC
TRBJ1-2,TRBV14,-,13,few,CASSQGQNYGYTF,TGTGCCAGCAGCCAAGGGCAGAACTATGGCTACACCTTC
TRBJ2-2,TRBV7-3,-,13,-,CASSPRGTGELFF,TGTGCCAGCAGCCCCCGCGGCACCGGGGAGCTGTTTTTT
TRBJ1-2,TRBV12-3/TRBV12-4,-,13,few,CASSLGRGYGYTF,TGTGCCAGCAGTTTGGGTAGGGGGTATGGCTACACCTTC
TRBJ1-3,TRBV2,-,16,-,CASSEGVGFRGNTIYF,TGTGCCAGCAGTGAAGGAGTCGGGTTTCGGGGAAACACCATATATTTT
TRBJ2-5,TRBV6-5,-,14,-,CASSFRLAQETQYF,TGTGCCAGCAGTTTCAGACTCGCCCAAGAGACCCAGTACTTC
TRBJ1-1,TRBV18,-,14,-,CASSPVRGNTEAFF,TGTGCCAGCTCACCGGTCAGGGGGAACACTGAAGCTTTCTTT
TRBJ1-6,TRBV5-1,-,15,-,CASSNPARQGSPLHF,TGCGCCAGCAGCAACCCGGCAAGGCAGGGTTCACCCCTCCACTTT
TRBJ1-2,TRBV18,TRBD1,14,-,CASSPGQGFSGYTF,TGTGCCAGCTCGCCGGGACAGGGATTTTCTGGCTACACCTTC
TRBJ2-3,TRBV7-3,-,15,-,CASSLNPGLRDTQYF,TGTGCCAGCAGCTTAAATCCAGGGTTGAGAGATACGCAGTATTTT
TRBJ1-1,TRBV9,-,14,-,CASSVESVGGKAFF,TGTGCCAGCAGCGTAGAGAGTGTCGGGGGGAAAGCTTTCTTT
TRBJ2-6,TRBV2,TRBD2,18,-,CASSEWGGHTSGANVLTF,TGTGCCAGCAGTGAATGGGGGGGTCACACCTCTGGGGCCAACGTCCTGACTTTC
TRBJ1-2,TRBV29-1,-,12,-,CSVGRNTEGYTF,TGCAGCGTGGGGCGGAATACGGAGGGCTACACCTTC
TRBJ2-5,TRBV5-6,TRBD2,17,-,CASSFLAGGTIQETQYF,TGTGCCAGCAGCTTCCTAGCGGGAGGAACAATTCAAGAGACCCAGTACTTC
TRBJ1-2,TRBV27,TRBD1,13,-,CASRTTGGYGYTF,TGTGCCAGCAGAACGACAGGGGGGTATGGCTACACCTTC
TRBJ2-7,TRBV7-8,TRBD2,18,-,CASSLLTSGRAPAYEQYF,TGTGCCAGCAGCTTATTGACTAGCGGGAGGGCGCCCGCCTACGAGCAGTACTTC
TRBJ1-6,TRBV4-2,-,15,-,CASSQSGALNSPLHF,TGTGCCAGCAGCCAATCGGGAGCCTTAAATTCACCCCTCCACTTT
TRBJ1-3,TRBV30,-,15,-,CALEAGLANRNTIYF,TGTGCCCTGGAAGCGGGGCTAGCGAACCGAAACACCATATATTTT
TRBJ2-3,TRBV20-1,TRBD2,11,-,CGSGNTDTQYF,TGCGGTAGCGGGAACACAGATACGCAGTATTTT
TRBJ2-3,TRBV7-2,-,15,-,CASSLAGAIPDTQYF,TGTGCCAGCAGCTTAGCGGGCGCCATTCCAGATACGCAGTATTTT
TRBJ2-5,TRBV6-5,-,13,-,CASSYQGFETQYF,TGTGCCAGCAGTTATCAGGGGTTTGAGACCCAGTACTTC
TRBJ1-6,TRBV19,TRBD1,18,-,CASSIRDSLISYNSPLHF,TGTGCCAGTAGTATAAGGGACAGCCTCATCTCCTATAATTCACCCCTCCACTTT
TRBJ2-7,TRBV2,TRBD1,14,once,CASTLDRGPYEQYF,TGTGCCAGCACCCTGGACAGGGGCCCCTACGAGCAGTACTTC
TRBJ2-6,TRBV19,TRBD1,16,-,CASSNRTGAGANVLTF,TGTGCCAGTAGTAATAGGACAGGGGCCGGGGCCAACGTCCTGACTTTC
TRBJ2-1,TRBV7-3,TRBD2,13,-,CASSLALATEQFF,TGTGCCAGCAGCTTAGCACTAGCGACTGAGCAGTTCTTC
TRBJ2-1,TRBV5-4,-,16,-,CASSFDGQRAYNEQFF,TGTGCCAGCAGCTTTGATGGCCAGCGGGCGTACAATGAGCAGTTCTTC
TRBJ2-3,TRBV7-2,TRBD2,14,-,CAGTSGRETDTQYF,TGTGCCGGGACTAGCGGGAGGGAAACAGATACGCAGTATTTT
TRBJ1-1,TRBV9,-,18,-,CASSVGPPHPGGFTEAFF,TGTGCCAGCAGCGTAGGGCCTCCCCATCCTGGGGGCTTCACTGAAGCTTTCTTT
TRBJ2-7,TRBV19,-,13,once,CASSIESRYEQYF,TGTGCCAGTAGTATCGAGAGTCGCTACGAGCAGTACTTC
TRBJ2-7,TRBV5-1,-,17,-,CASSLGAGGSWNYEQYF,TGCGCCAGCAGCTTGGGGGCCGGAGGGTCCTGGAACTACGAGCAGTACTTC
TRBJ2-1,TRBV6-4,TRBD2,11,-,CASSPGGKQFF,TGTGCCAGCAGTCCGGGGGGTAAGCAGTTCTTC
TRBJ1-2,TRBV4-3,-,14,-,CASSQDGGIGGYTF,TGCGCCAGCAGCCAAGATGGGGGGATAGGTGGCTACACCTTC
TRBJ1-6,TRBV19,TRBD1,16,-,CASSFPTGESSSPLHF,TGTGCCAGTAGTTTCCCGACAGGGGAATCGAGTTCACCCCTCCACTTT
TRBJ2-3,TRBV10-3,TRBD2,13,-,CGGSSGLTDTQYF,TGTGGAGGGAGTAGCGGGCTCACAGATACGCAGTATTTT
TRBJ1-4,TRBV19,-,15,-,CASSSHRSVREKLFF,TGTGCCAGTAGTAGCCACAGGTCAGTGCGCGAAAAACTGTTTTTT
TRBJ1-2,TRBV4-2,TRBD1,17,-,CASSQESGGNYNYGYTF,TGTGCCAGCAGCCAAGAGTCAGGGGGCAATTATAACTATGGCTACACCTTC
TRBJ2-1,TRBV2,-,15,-,CASSELEGAYNEQFF,TGTGCCAGCAGTGAGCTTGAGGGGGCCTACAATGAGCAGTTCTTC
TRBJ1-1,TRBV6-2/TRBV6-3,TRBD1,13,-,CASSYSSGGEAFF,TGTGCCAGCAGTTACTCTTCAGGGGGGGAAGCTTTCTTT
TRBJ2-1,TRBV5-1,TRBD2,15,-,CASSLELAGAYEQFF,TGCGCCAGCAGCTTGGAGCTAGCGGGAGCCTATGAGCAGTTCTTC
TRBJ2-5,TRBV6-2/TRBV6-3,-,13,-,CASSLPGERSKYF,TGTGCCAGCAGCCTCCCGGGGGAACGGTCAAAGTACTTC
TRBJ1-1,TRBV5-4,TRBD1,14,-,CASSLSTGVTEAFF,TGTGCCAGCAGCTTGAGCACAGGGGTCACTGAAGCTTTCTTT
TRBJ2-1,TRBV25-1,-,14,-,CASSRASEYNEQFF,TGTGCCAGCTCCCGGGCTAGCGAGTACAATGAGCAGTTCTTC